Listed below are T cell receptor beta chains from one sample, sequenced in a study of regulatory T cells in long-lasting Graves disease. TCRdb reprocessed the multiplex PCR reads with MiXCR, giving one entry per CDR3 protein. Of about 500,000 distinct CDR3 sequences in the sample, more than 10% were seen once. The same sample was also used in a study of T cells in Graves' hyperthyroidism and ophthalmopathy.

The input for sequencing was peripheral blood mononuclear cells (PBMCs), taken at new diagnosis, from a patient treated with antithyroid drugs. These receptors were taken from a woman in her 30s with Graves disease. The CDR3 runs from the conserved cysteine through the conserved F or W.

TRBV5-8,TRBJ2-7,CASSPEMSSYEQYF
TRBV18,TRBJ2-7,CASSQNMNYEQYF
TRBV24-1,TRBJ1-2,CATSETGVGYTF
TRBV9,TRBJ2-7,CASSVASGRTYEQYF
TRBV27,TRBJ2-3,CASGIGRGTDTQYF
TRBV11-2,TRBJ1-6,CASSPGRGNNSPLHF
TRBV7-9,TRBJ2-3,CASSPTGGWTDTQYF
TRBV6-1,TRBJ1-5,CASSPTGVSNQPQHF
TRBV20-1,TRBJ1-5,CSARGGTSNQPQHF
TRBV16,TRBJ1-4,CASSQLQTNEKLFF
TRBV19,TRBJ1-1,CASSIEGQGGNTEAFF
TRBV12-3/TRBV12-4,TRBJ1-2,CASSPQENYGYTF
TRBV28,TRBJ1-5,CASSFGGEGQPQHF
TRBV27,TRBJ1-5,CASSLMGPTGAGQPQHF
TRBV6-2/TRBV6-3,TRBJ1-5,CASSEHRAGQPQHF
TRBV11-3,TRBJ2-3,CASSNRLAGRYTDTQYF
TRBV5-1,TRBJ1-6,CASSQRQGANSPLHF
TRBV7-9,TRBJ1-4,CASSFAPSNEKLFF
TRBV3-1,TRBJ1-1,CASSQQGAEAFF
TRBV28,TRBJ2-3,CASSSLTSGDTDTQYF
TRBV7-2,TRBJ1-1,CASSPGRGALAEAFF
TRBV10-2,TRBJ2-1,CASSGGGAGGIDEQFF
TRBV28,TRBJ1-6,CASSLGSPWASPLHF
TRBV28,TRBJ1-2,CASSSQGTNYGYTF
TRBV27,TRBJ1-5,CASRRTLGWNQPQHF
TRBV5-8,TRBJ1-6,CASSLGSGTDNSPLHF
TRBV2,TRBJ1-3,CASSELRTFGNTIYF
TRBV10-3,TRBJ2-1,CAITKSNYNEQFF
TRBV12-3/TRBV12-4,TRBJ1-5,CASSPDVNQPQHF
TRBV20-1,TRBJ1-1,CSARLEQSGTEAFF
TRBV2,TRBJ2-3,CASSSGQYTDTQYF
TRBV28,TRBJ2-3,CASSLFRTTDTQYF
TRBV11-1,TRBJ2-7,CASSRPAGYEQYF
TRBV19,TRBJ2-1,CASSTLGGYNEQFF
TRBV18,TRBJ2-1,CASSVTSGSGNEQFF
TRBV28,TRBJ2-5,CASRTNPVSVGQETQYF
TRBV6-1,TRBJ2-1,CASTTDRLRNEQFF
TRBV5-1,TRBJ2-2,CASSLRQGETGELFF
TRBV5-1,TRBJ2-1,CASSLRGTLYNEQFF
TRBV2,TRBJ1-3,CASRTTGAGNTIYF
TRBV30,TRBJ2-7,CAWGDRKGEAKYF
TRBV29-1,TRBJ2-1,CSAQRIAGGYEQFF
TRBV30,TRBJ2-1,CALKTRSGYNEQFF
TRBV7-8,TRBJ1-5,CASSPRQGLQPQHF
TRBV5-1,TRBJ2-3,CASKTSTDTQYF
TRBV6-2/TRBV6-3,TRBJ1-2,CASSHRETENGYTF
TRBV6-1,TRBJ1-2,CASSNQNNYGYTF
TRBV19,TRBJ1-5,CASSRQGGNQPQHF
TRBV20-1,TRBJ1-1,CSARQMNTEAFF
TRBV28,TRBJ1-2,CASSLNGYTF
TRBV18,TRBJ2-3,CASSPVPGQVDTQYF